These T cell receptor beta chains were read from a single sample in a study of blood T cell repertoires in COVID-19. TCRdb's copy holds only in-frame clones and misses some; the assay was immunoSEQ multiplex PCR. This sample has 130,000 or so clones, with under 85% found just once. The sample taken for sequencing was peripheral blood. All receptors derive from a human donor in a cohort sampled during active COVID-19. Both conserved end residues are trimmed from each CDR3. The D gene is left open where the match is weak.

J,V,D,CDR3
TRBJ2-2,TRBV7-2,TRBD2,ASKLAGGQNTGELF
TRBJ1-2,TRBV5-4,NA,ASSFKLANYGYT
TRBJ1-3,TRBV9,NA,ASSPPTGNTIY
TRBJ1-1,TRBV4-1,NA,ASSQESGGSTEAF
TRBJ2-5,TRBV5-4,NA,ASSLRGPETQY
TRBJ2-7,TRBV7-9,TRBD1,ASSPSGTGYEQY
TRBJ1-6,TRBV5-4,TRBD1,ASSLDPLGTANSPLH
TRBJ2-2,TRBV11-2,TRBD1,ASSLHSDRAVGELF
TRBJ1-2,TRBV6-6,TRBD1,ASSPRQGVYYGYT
TRBJ2-5,TRBV29-1,TRBD2,SVAETSGETQY
TRBJ1-5,TRBV24-1,NA,ATSDGQINQPQH
TRBJ2-1,TRBV14,TRBD2,ASSRGLGLARNEQF
TRBJ2-5,TRBV5-1,TRBD2,ASSLEAGWQETQY
TRBJ2-7,TRBV7-2,TRBD1,ASSGGRTGAREQY
TRBJ2-5,TRBV28,TRBD1,ASSLLGTGQETQY
TRBJ2-1,TRBV5-8,TRBD2,ASSSRLAMVF
TRBJ2-4,TRBV19,NA,ASSTEATQY
TRBJ2-3,TRBV27,NA,ASKGRISTDTQY
TRBJ1-1,TRBV5-5,NA,ASSLPVLTEAF
TRBJ2-1,TRBV28,NA,ASSPPRGRSNEQF
TRBJ1-1,TRBV11-1,NA,ASSTDGPTEAF
TRBJ1-2,TRBV19,TRBD1,ASSIVRPPRTGDGYT
TRBJ2-2,TRBV6-5,TRBD1,ASGQGPGELF
TRBJ2-2,TRBV7-3,TRBD2,ASSSAGGRTGELF
TRBJ1-2,TRBV27,TRBD1,ASSLFSTGADNYGYT
TRBJ1-2,TRBV2,NA,AHWGGEDYGYT
TRBJ2-7,TRBV6-5,TRBD2,ASRLAGGIDEQY
TRBJ2-5,TRBV4-1,NA,ASSQDRARTQY
TRBJ2-7,TRBV27,TRBD2,ASRASGRSNEQY
TRBJ1-3,TRBV6-5,NA,ASSYGTSWSGNTIY
TRBJ2-7,TRBV6-6,NA,ASSWYGSYEQY
TRBJ2-3,TRBV4-3,TRBD2,ASSQAYPGLAGHTDTQY
TRBJ1-2,TRBV6-5,NA,ASSLAFTSDGYT
TRBJ1-5,TRBV2,NA,ASMGRTNNQPQH
TRBJ2-7,TRBV6-5,TRBD2,ASILGLGRGEQY
TRBJ1-2,TRBV28,NA,ATQTGGDHHGYT
TRBJ2-6,TRBV15,NA,ATSSVRSGANVLT
TRBJ1-5,TRBV28,NA,ASLRGIRNQPQH
TRBJ1-1,TRBV5-1,NA,ASSPLGGIAEAF
TRBJ2-3,TRBV2,TRBD1,ASSLTGGNVDTQY
TRBJ1-1,TRBV6-5,NA,ASTPGGYTEAF
TRBJ2-1,TRBV5-4,NA,ASRPTRGESSYNEQF
TRBJ1-1,TRBV5-6,TRBD1,ASSLDRGVGEAF
TRBJ1-4,TRBV4-3,NA,ASSQKRTDYNEKLF